This paragraph covers one T cell receptor beta chain sequence. Antigen: not known. The data were taken from a study of post-analysis software for immune sequencing data. Whole-study results and caveats: Roughly 5 TRBV segments (TRBV5-6, TRBV5-1 and TRBV20-1 among them) occurred more frequently in patients than in controls.

Unique molecular identifiers were carried by the TCR beta cDNA libraries. MiXCR, run by TCRdb on the PCR reads, gives a single entry per CDR3 protein. Among about 680,000 distinct CDR3 sequences listed, around 64% were seen once. Per germline, CDR1 DFQATT and CDR2 SNEGSKA (reference sequence). V lost 0 bases and J 0 bases, leaving 12 bases between the germline ends. This CDR3 is built from 16 residues. This chain connects TRBV20-1 to TRBJ2-1, with D hard to call. This sequence originates from a girl aged 2 to 9 with multiple sclerosis. Sequencing used blood. The CDR3 loop is CSARDPQSLSYNEQFF. DNA for the CDR3: TGCAGTGCTAGAGATCCGCAGAGCCTCTCCTACAATGAGCAGTTCTTC.